The 16 T cell receptor beta chains presented below share a single source sample, sequenced in a study of patients and donors after allogeneic stem cell transplantation. One entry per CDR3 protein, called by TCRdb with MiXCR from the RT-PCR reads. In the table there are roughly 940,000 distinct CDR3 sequences, approximately 19% of which are singletons. Material: blood, either unsorted or a sorted T cell fraction (not recorded which). The origin of the receptors is a human donor who was either an allogeneic HSCT recipient or a stem cell or donor lymphocyte infusion donor (not recorded which). It is not recorded whose cells these are; they may come from a transplant donor.

In DNA, the CDR3 is TGCGCCAGCAGCCTTCGGACTAGCGGACACTACAATGAGCAGTTCTTC. Amino acids: CASSLRTSGHYNEQFF. The rearrangement uses TRBV4-1 and TRBJ2-1, with 10 nucleotides matching TRBD2. The V gene's germline CDR1 is MGHRA and CDR2 YSYEKL. The CDR3 length is 16 residues. V was pared by 4 bases and J by 3 bases, with 6 bases of the junction left unmatched.

This sequence joins TRBV7-2 and TRBJ1-1, with D hard to call. In germline, CDR1 is SGHTA, CDR2 FQGNSA. Trimming removed 1 base from V and 0 bases from J, with 9 bases in between. The CDR3 length is 15 residues. CDR3 region: CASSLDRAVNTEAFF. In DNA form, the CDR3 reads TGTGCCAGCAGCTTAGACCGGGCAGTGAACACTGAAGCTTTCTTT.

V gene TRBV29-1 combines with J gene TRBJ1-2; D is unresolved. The V gene's germline CDR1 is SQVTM and CDR2 ANQGSEA. The V and J ends lost 5 bases and 4 bases respectively, with 29 bases between them. The CDR3 has 18 residues. In DNA, the CDR3 is TGCAGCGTTAAAAGAAGGCCCGGGCAGAGTAGGTCAGGCTATGGCTACACCTTC. It translates to CSVKRRPGQSRSGYGYTF. Based on the CDR3 plus reference TRBV29-1 and TRBJ1-2, the full variable domain is SAVISQKPSRDICQRGTSLTIQCQVDSQVTMMFWYRQQPGQSLTLIATANQGSEATYESGFVIDKFPISRPNLTFSTLTVSNMSPEDSSIYLCSVKRRPGQSRSGYGYTFGSGTRLTVV.

The chain employs TRBV10-3 and TRBJ1-5; D might be TRBD1 (6 bases). The germline V and J ends were trimmed by 4 bases and 7 bases, with 11 bases remaining between them. The CDR3 totals 13 residues. Per germline, CDR1 ENHRY and CDR2 SYGVKD. The CDR3 coding sequence is TGTGCCATCAGTGGACAGGTAGGACAGCCCCAGCATTTT. It specifies CAISGQVGQPQHF.

This clonotype came up many times. The rearrangement links TRBV6-5 to TRBJ1-2; 8 nucleotides line up with TRBD1. The V gene end was trimmed by 4 bases and the J gene end by 4 bases; junction bases not matched to a gene: 5. The CDR3 is made up of 14 amino acids. The germline gives CDR1 MNHEY, CDR2 SVGAGI. The CDR3 sequence: CASSSSDRGYGYTF. For the CDR3, the DNA is TGTGCCAGCAGTTCCTCTGACAGGGGCTATGGCTACACCTTC.

This clonotype was detected many times. The rearrangement uses TRBV5-1 and TRBJ1-1; D is undetermined. CDR1 and CDR2 (germline): SGHRS, YFSETQ. V lost 1 base to trimming and J lost 12 bases, with 19 bases between them. This CDR3 comprises 14 residues. CDR3 amino acids: CASSLLTDDMSTFF. The CDR3, as DNA: TGCGCCAGCAGCTTGCTAACAGACGATATGTCTACTTTCTTT. The whole variable domain, remainder taken from reference TRBV5-1 and TRBJ1-1, is KAGVTQTPRYLIKTRGQQVTLSCSPISGHRSVSWYQQTPGQGLQFLFEYFSETQRNKGNFPGRFSGRQFSNSRSEMNVSTLELGDSALYLCASSLLTDDMSTFFGQGTRLTVV.

This chain joins TRBV24-1 and TRBJ2-1; 9 nucleotides agree with TRBD2. Germline-derived CDR1 and CDR2 are KGHDR and SFDVKD. The V gene end was trimmed by 3 bases and the J gene end by 6 bases; junction bases not matched to a gene: 2. CDR3 length: 14 amino acids. CDR3: CATSDSGRPNEQFF. CDR3 bases: TGTGCCACCAGTGATAGCGGGAGGCCCAATGAGCAGTTCTTC.

A few counts support this clonotype. Here the CDR3 reads CSARAGKNMEAFF. The CDR3 DNA follows: TGCAGTGCTAGAGCGGGGAAGAACATGGAAGCTTTCTTT. The chain links TRBV20-1 to TRBJ1-1; D gene unclear. V lost 1 base and J 8 bases, leaving 14 bases between the germline ends. Germline loops: CDR1 DFQATT, CDR2 SNEGSKA (reference sequence). This CDR3 comprises 13 residues.

This clonotype turned up a few times. The CDR3 sequence: CASSQVPDFVGDTQYF. The CDR3 DNA is TGTGCCAGCAGCCAAGTCCCGGATTTTGTTGGAGATACGCAGTATTTT. The chain carries TRBV14 and TRBJ2-3, with unresolved D. The germline CDR1 and CDR2 sequences are SGHDN and FVKESK. The CDR3 covers 16 residues. With 1 base removed from V and 5 bases from J, the gap between germline ends came to 16 bases.

The chain employs TRBV7-9 and TRBJ1-2; D gene uncertain. V gave up 1 base and J gave up 8 bases, with 14 bases separating them. The CDR3 is 14 residues long. Germline-derived CDR1 and CDR2 are SEHNR and FQNEAQ (reference sequence). CDR3 protein: CASSLGRWQDGYTF. CDR3 in DNA: TGTGCCAGCAGCTTAGGAAGATGGCAGGACGGCTACACCTTC.

This clonotype was observed a few times. This sequence joins TRBV7-9 and TRBJ1-5; no definite D call. Trimming shortened V by 0 bases and J by 9 bases, and 9 bases separated the two germline ends. The CDR3 loop spans 13 amino acids. The germline V gene has CDR1 SEHNR and CDR2 FQNEAQ (reference sequence). The CDR3 DNA sequence: TGTGCCAGCAGCTTAGCCCCTTTGTCGCCCCAGCATTTT. Amino acids: CASSLAPLSPQHF.

The sample holds a few counts of this clonotype. The V call is TRBV20-1, the J call TRBJ1-5, with D perhaps matching TRBD1 (6 bases). The CDR3 loop spans 15 amino acids. The V and J ends lost 5 bases and 4 bases respectively, with 18 bases between them. CDR1 and CDR2 (germline): DFQATT, SNEGSKA (reference sequence). The CDR3 DNA sequence: TGCAGTGCTTTGGGAGGGGGGCCTTGGAATCAGCCCCAGCATTTT. Translation: CSALGGGPWNQPQHF.

This clonotype was detected a few times. The rearrangement links TRBV27 to TRBJ2-7, with 7 bases fitting TRBD1. The CDR3 runs 14 residues. V trimming: 5 bases; J trimming: 3 bases; junction bases outside the gene matches: 7. Germline-derived CDR1 and CDR2 are MNHEY and SMNVEV (reference sequence). Written as DNA, the CDR3 is TGTGCCAGCAGTACTACGACAGGGCACTACGAGCAGTACTTC. This translates into CASSTTTGHYEQYF.

This clonotype was counted between two and nine times. The genes are TRBV7-9 and TRBJ2-1; D unresolved. CDR1 SEHNR and CDR2 FQNEAQ come from the germline V gene (reference sequence). V shed 1 base and J shed 10 bases, with 17 bases lying between them. The CDR3 length is 15 residues. CDR3 coding DNA: TGTGCCAGCAGCTTAGGAGGCCTAGGGTTTGGAGAGCAGTTCTTC. It codes for CASSLGGLGFGEQFF.

This clonotype was observed a handful of times. J is TRBJ2-7 and V is TRBV6-5, with D hard to call. Trimming took off 0 bases at V and 0 bases at J, with 9 bases between the two ends. Germline-derived CDR1 and CDR2 are MNHEY and SVGAGI. The CDR3 has 15 amino acids. The CDR3 nucleotides read TGTGCCAGCAGTTACTCGGGCAGTGGCTCCTACGAGCAGTACTTC. Its protein product is CASSYSGSGSYEQYF.

A few counts support this clonotype. The chain recombines TRBV10-3 with TRBJ2-1, with 7 bases identical to TRBD2. Germline CDR1 is ENHRY and CDR2 is SYGVKD. The CDR3 is 16 residues long. Trimming took 0 bases from V and 4 from J; bases not matched to a gene: 6. The CDR3 sequence is CAISESRGGSYNEQFF. Written as DNA, the CDR3 is TGTGCCATCAGTGAGTCTCGGGGCGGGAGTTACAATGAGCAGTTCTTC.